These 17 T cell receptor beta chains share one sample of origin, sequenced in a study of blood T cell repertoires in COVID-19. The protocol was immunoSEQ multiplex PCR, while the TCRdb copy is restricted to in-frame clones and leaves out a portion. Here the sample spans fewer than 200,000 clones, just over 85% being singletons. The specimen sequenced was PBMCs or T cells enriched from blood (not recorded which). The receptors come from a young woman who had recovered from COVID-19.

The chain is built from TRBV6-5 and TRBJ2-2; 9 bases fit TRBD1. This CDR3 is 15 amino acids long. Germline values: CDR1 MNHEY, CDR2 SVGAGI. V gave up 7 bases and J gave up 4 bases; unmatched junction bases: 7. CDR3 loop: CASNRDRVVTGELFF. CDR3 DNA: TGTGCCAGCAACCGGGACAGGGTCGTCACCGGGGAGCTGTTTTTT.

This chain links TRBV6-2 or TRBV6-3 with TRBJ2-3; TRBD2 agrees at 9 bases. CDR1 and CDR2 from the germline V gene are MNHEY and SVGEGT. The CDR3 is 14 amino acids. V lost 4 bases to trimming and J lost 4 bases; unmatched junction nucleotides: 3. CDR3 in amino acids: CASSLGGGADTQYF. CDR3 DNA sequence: TGTGCCAGCAGTTTAGGCGGGGGGGCAGATACGCAGTATTTT.

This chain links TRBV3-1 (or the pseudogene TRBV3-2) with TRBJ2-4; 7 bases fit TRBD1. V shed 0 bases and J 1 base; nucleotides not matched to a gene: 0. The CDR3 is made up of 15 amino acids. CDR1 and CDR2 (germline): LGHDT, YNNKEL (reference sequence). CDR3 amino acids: CASSQDRGAKNIQYF. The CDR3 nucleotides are TGTGCCAGCAGCCAAGACAGGGGGGCCAAAAACATTCAGTACTTC.

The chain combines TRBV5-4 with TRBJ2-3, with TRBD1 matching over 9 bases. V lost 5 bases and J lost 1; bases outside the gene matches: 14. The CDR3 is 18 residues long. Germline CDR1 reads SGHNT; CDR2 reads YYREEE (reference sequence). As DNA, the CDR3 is TGTGCCAGCAGGGGACCGGGACAGGGAGCCCTTGGCACAGATACGCAGTATTTT. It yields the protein CASRGPGQGALGTDTQYF.

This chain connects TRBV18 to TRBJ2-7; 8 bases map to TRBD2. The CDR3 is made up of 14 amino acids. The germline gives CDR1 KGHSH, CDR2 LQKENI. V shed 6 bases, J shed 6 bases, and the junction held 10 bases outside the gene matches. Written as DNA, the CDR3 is TGTGCCAGCTCCCCAACCCGGGGGGGTGCCGAGCAGTACTTC. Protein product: CASSPTRGGAEQYF. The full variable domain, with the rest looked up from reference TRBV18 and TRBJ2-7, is NAGVMQNPRHLVRRRGQEARLRCSPMKGHSHVYWYRQLPEEGLKFMVYLQKENIIDESGMPKERFSAEFPKEGPSILRIQQVVRGDSAAYFCASSPTRGGAEQYFGPGTRLTVT.

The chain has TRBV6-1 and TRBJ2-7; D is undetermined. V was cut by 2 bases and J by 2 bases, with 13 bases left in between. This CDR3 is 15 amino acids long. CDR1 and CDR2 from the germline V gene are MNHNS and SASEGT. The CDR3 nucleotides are TGTGCCAGCAGTGAACGGAGAACCCATACCTACGAGCAGTACTTC. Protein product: CASSERRTHTYEQYF.

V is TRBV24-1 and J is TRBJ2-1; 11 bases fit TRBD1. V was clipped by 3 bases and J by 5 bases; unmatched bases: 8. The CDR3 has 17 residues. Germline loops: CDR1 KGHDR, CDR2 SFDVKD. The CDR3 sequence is CATSDPGQGARHNEQFF. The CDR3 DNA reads TGTGCCACCAGTGATCCCGGACAGGGGGCCCGCCACAATGAGCAGTTCTTC.

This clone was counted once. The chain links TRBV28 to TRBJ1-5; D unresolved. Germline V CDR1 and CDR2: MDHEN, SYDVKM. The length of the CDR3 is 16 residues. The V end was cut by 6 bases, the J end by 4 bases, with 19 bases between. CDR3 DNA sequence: TGTGCCAGCAGCTCTCCGGGATCTAACTTTAATCAGCCCCAGCATTTT. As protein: CASSSPGSNFNQPQHF.

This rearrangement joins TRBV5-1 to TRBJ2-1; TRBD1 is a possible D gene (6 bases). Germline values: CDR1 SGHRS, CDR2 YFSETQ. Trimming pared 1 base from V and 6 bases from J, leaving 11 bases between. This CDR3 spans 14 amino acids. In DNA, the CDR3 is TGCGCCAGCAGCTTGCCGGGACAAGCCAATGAGCAGTTCTTC. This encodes CASSLPGQANEQFF.

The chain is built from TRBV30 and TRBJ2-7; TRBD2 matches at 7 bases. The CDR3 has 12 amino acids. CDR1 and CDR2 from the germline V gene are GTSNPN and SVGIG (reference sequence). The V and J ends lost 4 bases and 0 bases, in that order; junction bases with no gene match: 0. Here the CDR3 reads CAWKRDSYEQYF. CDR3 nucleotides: TGTGCCTGGAAGCGGGACTCCTACGAGCAGTACTTC.

The CDR3 sequence is CASTTPAGGQETQYF. CDR3 in DNA: TGCGCCAGCACCACCCCTGCAGGAGGGCAAGAGACCCAGTACTTC. The rearrangement joins TRBV5-1 to TRBJ2-5, with D perhaps TRBD2 (6 bases). This CDR3 has 15 residues. Germline V gene data show CDR1 as SGHRS and CDR2 as YFSETQ. V lost 6 bases, J lost 2 bases, and 17 bases lay in between.

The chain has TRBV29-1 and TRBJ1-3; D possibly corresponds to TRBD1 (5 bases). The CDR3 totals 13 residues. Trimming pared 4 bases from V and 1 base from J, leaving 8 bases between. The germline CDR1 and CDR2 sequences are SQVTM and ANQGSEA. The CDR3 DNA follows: TGCAGCGTTGGGGGGGGATCTGGAAACACCATATATTTT. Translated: CSVGGGSGNTIYF.

CDR3 amino acids: CASSTDGTSHYEQYF. The CDR3 coding sequence is TGCGCCAGCAGCACTGATGGGACTTCACACTACGAGCAGTACTTC. The V gene is TRBV5-1, the J gene TRBJ2-7; D is possibly TRBD2 (6 bases). V gave up 4 bases and J gave up 3 bases, with 17 bases separating them. This CDR3 has 15 amino acids. Germline-derived CDR1 and CDR2 are SGHRS and YFSETQ.

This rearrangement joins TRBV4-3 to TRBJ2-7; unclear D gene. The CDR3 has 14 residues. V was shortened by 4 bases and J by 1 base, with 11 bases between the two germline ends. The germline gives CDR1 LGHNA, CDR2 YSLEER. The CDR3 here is CASSLGLTSYEQYF. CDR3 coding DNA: TGCGCCAGCAGCCTTGGGCTTACGTCCTACGAGCAGTACTTC.

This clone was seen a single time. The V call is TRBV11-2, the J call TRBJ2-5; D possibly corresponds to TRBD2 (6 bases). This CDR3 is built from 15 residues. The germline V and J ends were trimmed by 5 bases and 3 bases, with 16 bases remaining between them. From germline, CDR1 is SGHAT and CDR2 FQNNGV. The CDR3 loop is CASSPPGLRKETQYF. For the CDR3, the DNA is TGTGCCAGCAGCCCGCCGGGACTGAGAAAAGAGACCCAGTACTTC.

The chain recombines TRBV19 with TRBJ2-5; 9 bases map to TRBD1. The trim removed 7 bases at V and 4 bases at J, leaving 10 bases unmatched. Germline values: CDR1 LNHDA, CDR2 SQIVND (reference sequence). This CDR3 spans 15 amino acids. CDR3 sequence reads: CASTNDRGGRETQYF. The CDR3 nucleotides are TGTGCCAGTACTAACGACAGGGGGGGACGAGAGACCCAGTACTTC. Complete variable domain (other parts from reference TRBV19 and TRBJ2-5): DGGITQSPKYLFRKEGQNVTLSCEQNLNHDAMYWYRQDPGQGLRLIYYSQIVNDFQKGDIAEGYSVSREKKESFPLTVTSAQKNPTAFYLCASTNDRGGRETQYFGPGTRLLVL.

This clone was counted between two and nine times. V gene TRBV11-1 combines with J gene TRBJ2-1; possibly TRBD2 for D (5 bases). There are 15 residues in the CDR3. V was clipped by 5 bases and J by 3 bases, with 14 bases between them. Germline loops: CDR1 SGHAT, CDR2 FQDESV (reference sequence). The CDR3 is CASSLRARGYNEQFF. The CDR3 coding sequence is TGTGCCAGCAGCCTAAGGGCCCGGGGCTACAATGAGCAGTTCTTC. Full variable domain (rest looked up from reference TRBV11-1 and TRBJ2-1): EAEVAQSPRYKITEKSQAVAFWCDPISGHATLYWYRQILGQGPELLVQFQDESVVDDSQLPKDRFSAERLKGVDSTLKIQPAELGDSAMYLCASSLRARGYNEQFFGPGTRLTVL.